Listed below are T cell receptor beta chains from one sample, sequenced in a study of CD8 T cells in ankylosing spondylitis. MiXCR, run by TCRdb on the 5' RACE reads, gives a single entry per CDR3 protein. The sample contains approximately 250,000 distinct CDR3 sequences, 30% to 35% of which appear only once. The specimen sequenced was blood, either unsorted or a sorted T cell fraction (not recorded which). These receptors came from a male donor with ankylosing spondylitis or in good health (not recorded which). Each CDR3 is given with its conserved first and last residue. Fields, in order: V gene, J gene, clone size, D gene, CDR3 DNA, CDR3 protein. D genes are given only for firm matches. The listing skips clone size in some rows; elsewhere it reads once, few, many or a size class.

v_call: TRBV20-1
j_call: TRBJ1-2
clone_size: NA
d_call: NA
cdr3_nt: TGCAGTGCTGGAGGGACGCTTAACTATGGCTACACCTTC
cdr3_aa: CSAGGTLNYGYTF

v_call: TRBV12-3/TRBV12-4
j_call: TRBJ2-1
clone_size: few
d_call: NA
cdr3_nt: TGTGCCAGCAGTCTGACCTTGGAGCAGTTCTTC
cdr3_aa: CASSLTLEQFF

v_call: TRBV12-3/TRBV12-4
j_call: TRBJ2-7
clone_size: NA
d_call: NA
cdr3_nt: TGTGCCAGCAGAGCCCGGCCAACCCCCTACTACGAGCAGTACTTC
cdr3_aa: CASRARPTPYYEQYF

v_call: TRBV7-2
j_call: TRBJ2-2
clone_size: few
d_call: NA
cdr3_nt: TGTGCCAGCAGCTTTAGGTCCCCCGGGGAGCTGTTTTTT
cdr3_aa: CASSFRSPGELFF

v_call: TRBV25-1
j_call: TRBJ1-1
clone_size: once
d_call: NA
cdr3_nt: TGTGCCAGCAGTGCACGGGACAAAAACACTGAAGCTTTCTTT
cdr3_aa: CASSARDKNTEAFF

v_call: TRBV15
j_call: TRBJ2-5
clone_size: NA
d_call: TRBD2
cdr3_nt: TGTGCCACCAGCAGGACTAGCGGGGGAGAGACCCAGTACTTC
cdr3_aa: CATSRTSGGETQYF

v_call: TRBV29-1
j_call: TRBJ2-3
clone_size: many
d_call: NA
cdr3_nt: TGCAGCGTTGAGCGGCGGCTCACAGATACGCAGTATTTT
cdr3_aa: CSVERRLTDTQYF

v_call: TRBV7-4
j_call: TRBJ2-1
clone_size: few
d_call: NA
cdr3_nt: TGTGCCAGCAGCCCATGGGGAAGTGAGCAGTTCTTC
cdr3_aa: CASSPWGSEQFF

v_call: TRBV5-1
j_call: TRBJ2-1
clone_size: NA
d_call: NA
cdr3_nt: TGCGCCAGCAGTTTAGAGAGACTAGGGGGGGATGAGCAGTTCTTC
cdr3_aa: CASSLERLGGDEQFF

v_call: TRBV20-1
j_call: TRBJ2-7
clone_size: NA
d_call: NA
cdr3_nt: TGCAGTGCTAGAGTTAGGGGGAGGGAGCAGTACTTC
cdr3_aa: CSARVRGREQYF

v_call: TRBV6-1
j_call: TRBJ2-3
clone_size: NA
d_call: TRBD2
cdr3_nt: TGTGCCAGCAGCCGCGGGGGGGCTGGGGATACGCAGTATTTT
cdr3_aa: CASSRGGAGDTQYF

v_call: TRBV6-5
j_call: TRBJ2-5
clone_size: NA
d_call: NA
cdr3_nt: TGTGCCAGCAGTTACTCCGACTTAACGACCCAAGACACCCAGTACTTC
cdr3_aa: CASSYSDLTTQDTQYF

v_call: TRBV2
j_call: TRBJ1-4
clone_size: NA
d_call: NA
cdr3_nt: TGTGCCAGCAGCAGGGGATGGGAAAAACTGTTTTTT
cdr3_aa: CASSRGWEKLFF

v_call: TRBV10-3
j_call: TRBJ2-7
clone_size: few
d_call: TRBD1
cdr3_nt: TGTGCCATCAGTGAAGGGGGCTTCTACGAGCAGTACTTC
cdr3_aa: CAISEGGFYEQYF

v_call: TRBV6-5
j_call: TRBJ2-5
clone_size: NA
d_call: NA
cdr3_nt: TGTGCCAGCAGTTACCCACGGCGCGGTGAGACCCAGTACTTC
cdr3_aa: CASSYPRRGETQYF

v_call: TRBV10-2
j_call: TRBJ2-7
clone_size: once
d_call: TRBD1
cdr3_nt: TGCGCCAGCAACCCGGGACAGGGGTTCGACGAGCAGTACTTC
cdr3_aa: CASNPGQGFDEQYF

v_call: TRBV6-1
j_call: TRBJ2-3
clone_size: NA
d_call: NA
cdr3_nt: TGTGCCAGCAGTCTAAGAGGGACCAGCGCTAGCACAGATACGCAGTATTTT
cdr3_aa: CASSLRGTSASTDTQYF

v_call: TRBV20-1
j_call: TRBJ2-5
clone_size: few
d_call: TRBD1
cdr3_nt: TGCAGTGCCCCGAGGACAGGACAAGAGACCCAGTACTTC
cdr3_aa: CSAPRTGQETQYF

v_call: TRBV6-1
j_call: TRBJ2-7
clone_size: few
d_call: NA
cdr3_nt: TGTGCCAGCAGGGGCGGACGGACAAGCTCCTACGAGCAGTACTTC
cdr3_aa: CASRGGRTSSYEQYF

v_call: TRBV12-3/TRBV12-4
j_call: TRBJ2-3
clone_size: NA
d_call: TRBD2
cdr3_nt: TGTGCCAGCAGTTTAAAGGGCGGGGGGGGCACCACAGATACGCAGTATTTT
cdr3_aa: CASSLKGGGGTTDTQYF

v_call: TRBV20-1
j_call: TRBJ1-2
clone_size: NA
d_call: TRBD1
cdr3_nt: TGCAGCCCCTCGGTGGGACAGGGGGCGCGTGGCTACACCTTC
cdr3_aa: CSPSVGQGARGYTF

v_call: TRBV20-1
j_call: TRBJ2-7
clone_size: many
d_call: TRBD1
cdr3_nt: TGCAGTGCTAGGGCTCCGGGACAGGGAACGGACGAGCAGTACTTC
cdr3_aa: CSARAPGQGTDEQYF

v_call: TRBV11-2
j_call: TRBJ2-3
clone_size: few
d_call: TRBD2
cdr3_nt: TGTGCCAGCAGCTCACTAGCGGGGACCGCAGATACGCAGTATTTT
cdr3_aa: CASSSLAGTADTQYF

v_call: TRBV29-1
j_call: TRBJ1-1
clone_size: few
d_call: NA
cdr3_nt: TGCAGCGTGGAACAGCCACTGAACACTGAAGCTTTCTTT
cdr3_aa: CSVEQPLNTEAFF

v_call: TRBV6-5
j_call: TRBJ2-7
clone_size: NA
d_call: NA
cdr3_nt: TGTGCCAGCAGTTACCCGGGCAAGGAGCAGTACTTC
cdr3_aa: CASSYPGKEQYF